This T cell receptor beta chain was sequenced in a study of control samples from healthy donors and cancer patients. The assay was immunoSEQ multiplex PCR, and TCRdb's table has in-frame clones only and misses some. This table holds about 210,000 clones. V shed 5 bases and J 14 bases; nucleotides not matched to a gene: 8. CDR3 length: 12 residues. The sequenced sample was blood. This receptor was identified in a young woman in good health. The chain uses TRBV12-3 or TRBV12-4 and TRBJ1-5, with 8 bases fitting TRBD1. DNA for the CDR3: TGTGCCAGCAGTCCCACCGGACAGGGAGAGCATTTT. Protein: CASSPTGQGEHF.